Listed here are 8 T cell receptor beta chains from one sample, sequenced in a study of T cells expressing NK-cell markers. Each CDR3 protein gets one entry in TCRdb, which reprocessed the 5' RACE reads and gives no DNA. The data include approximately 380,000 distinct CDR3 sequences; the top ten clones carry 5% to 5.5%. The sample consisted of blood T cells: a sorted CD56 or NKG2C T cell subset, CD4+ or CD8+ T cells, or bulk PBMC T cells (not recorded which). The source of these receptors is a man aged 18-70 years in good health.

The gene calls are TRBV25-1 and TRBJ2-2; there is no DNA to check the TCRdb D call of TRBD1. In germline, CDR1 is MGHDK, CDR2 SYGVNS. The CDR3 loop spans 16 amino acids. CDR3 region: CASSESGGREPGELFF. The complete variable domain, with remaining parts taken from reference TRBV25-1 and TRBJ2-2, reads EADIYQTPRYLVIGTGKKITLECSQTMGHDKMYWYQQDPGMELHLIHYSYGVNSTEKGDLSSESTVSRIRTEHFPLTLESARPSHTSQYLCASSESGGREPGELFFGEGSRLTVL.

The chain is built from TRBV7-2 and TRBJ2-1; TCRdb's D call of TRBD1 is untestable without DNA. The CDR3 consists of 13 residues. CDR1 is SGHTA and CDR2 is FQGNSA in the germline V gene. The CDR3 protein is CASSLRLGREQFF.

This chain links TRBV7-9 with TRBJ1-1; TCRdb returns TRBD1, unconfirmable since there is no DNA. CDR1 is SEHNR and CDR2 is FQNEAQ in the germline V gene (reference sequence). The CDR3 sequence is 13 residues long. CDR3 sequence reads: CASSQQGGTEAFF.

This chain links TRBV5-1 with TRBJ1-1; the D call from TCRdb, TRBD1, cannot be confirmed without DNA. CDR1 and CDR2 from the germline V gene are SGHRS and YFSETQ. The CDR3 spans 14 residues. The CDR3 loop reads CASSLMLGTTEAFF.

This chain uses TRBV12-3 or TRBV12-4 with TRBJ2-5; absent DNA, TCRdb's TRBD1 call cannot be checked. This CDR3 spans 14 amino acids. Here the CDR3 reads CASSLGTGVETQYF.

This chain joins TRBV19 and TRBJ1-1. Germline CDR1 is LNHDA and CDR2 is SQIVND (reference sequence). The CDR3 runs to 15 residues. The CDR3: CASSRGGLMNTEAFF.

The chain links TRBV3-1 to TRBJ2-2; as DNA is missing, the TRBD1 call by TCRdb cannot be tested. The CDR3 consists of 15 residues. The germline CDR1 and CDR2 sequences are LGHDT and YNNKEL (reference sequence). CDR3 sequence: CASSQVPGGTGELFF.

This chain connects TRBV10-3 to TRBJ1-2; TCRdb returns TRBD1, unconfirmable since there is no DNA. This CDR3 has 13 amino acids. Germline lookup yields CDR1 ENHRY and CDR2 SYGVKD. CDR3 protein: CAITPGATYGYTF.